The 29 T cell receptor beta chains below come from one sample, sequenced in a study of CD8 T cells in ankylosing spondylitis. TCRdb ran MiXCR on the 5' RACE reads and lists one entry per CDR3 protein. The table lists 200,000 to 300,000 distinct CDR3 sequences, about 11% of them singletons. Sequenced input: blood, either unsorted or a sorted T cell fraction (not recorded which). The receptors come from a male donor with ankylosing spondylitis or in good health (not recorded which).

This clonotype was counted many times. The V call is TRBV29-1, the J call TRBJ2-4; D possibly corresponds to TRBD1 (6 bases). Germline V gene sequence: CDR1 SQVTM, CDR2 ANQGSEA. The germline V and J ends were trimmed by 5 bases and 3 bases, with 11 bases remaining between them. The CDR3 is 13 residues long. Here the CDR3 reads CSVLQGGKNIQYF. The CDR3, as DNA: TGCAGCGTTCTACAGGGTGGCAAAAACATTCAGTACTTC.

This clonotype was found many times. This chain joins TRBV20-1 and TRBJ1-2; perhaps TRBD1 as D (6 bases). The germline gives CDR1 DFQATT, CDR2 SNEGSKA (reference sequence). The CDR3 loop spans 14 amino acids. V was trimmed by 5 bases and J by 2 bases, leaving 15 bases between them. This CDR3 is CSAPPLQGNYGYTF. The CDR3 DNA reads as TGCAGTGCTCCTCCCCTCCAGGGGAACTATGGCTACACCTTC.

This clonotype was found many times. The chain combines TRBV5-1 with TRBJ2-3; D ambiguous. Per the germline V gene, CDR1 is SGHRS and CDR2 is YFSETQ. V was cut by 0 bases and J by 3 bases, with 14 bases left in between. This CDR3 contains 16 residues. CDR3 sequence reads: CASSLVEDLSTDTQYF. Written as DNA, the CDR3 is TGCGCCAGCAGCTTGGTTGAGGATTTAAGTACAGATACGCAGTATTTT.

This clonotype was counted many times. The chain employs TRBV15 and TRBJ2-5, with 11 bases that match TRBD2. Trimming removed 0 bases from V and 4 bases from J; junction bases left unmatched: 4. Germline V lookup: CDR1 LNHNV, CDR2 YYDKDF (reference sequence). The CDR3 runs 16 residues. CDR3 DNA: TGTGCCACCAGCAGAGAAATAGCGGGGGGGCGAGAGACCCAGTACTTC. It encodes CATSREIAGGRETQYF.

In this sample, this clonotype turned up many times. The genes are TRBV27 and TRBJ1-1; possibly TRBD1 for D (5 bases). CDR3 length: 16 amino acids. V was shortened by 6 bases and J by 3 bases, with 20 bases between the two germline ends. CDR1 is MNHEY, CDR2 SMNVEV, per germline (reference sequence). The DNA of the CDR3 is TGTGCCAGCAGCTCCCCCACGGGGGGAGGGGACACTGAAGCTTTCTTT. This encodes CASSSPTGGGDTEAFF.

This clonotype was recorded many times. V gene TRBV19 combines with J gene TRBJ1-5; 7 positions match TRBD1. With 3 bases clipped from V and 6 bases from J, the junction kept 5 bases outside the gene matches. The CDR3 loop spans 14 amino acids. Germline CDR1 LNHDA, CDR2 SQIVND (reference sequence). CDR3 nucleotide sequence: TGTGCCAGTAGTATTGAGGACAGGCGTCAGCCCCAGCATTTT. Protein: CASSIEDRRQPQHF. Complete variable domain (other parts from reference TRBV19 and TRBJ1-5): DGGITQSPKYLFRKEGQNVTLSCEQNLNHDAMYWYRQDPGQGLRLIYYSQIVNDFQKGDIAEGYSVSREKKESFPLTVTSAQKNPTAFYLCASSIEDRRQPQHFGDGTRLSIL.

This clonotype was observed at least ten times. V and J are TRBV24-1 and TRBJ2-3; 8 nucleotides align to TRBD2. V trimming: 3 bases; J trimming: 4 bases; junction bases outside the gene matches: 8. The V gene's germline CDR1 is KGHDR and CDR2 SFDVKD. CDR3 length equals 16 residues. The CDR3 reads CATSDPSGSVADTQYF. The DNA for the CDR3 is TGTGCCACCAGTGATCCAAGCGGGAGTGTGGCAGATACGCAGTATTTT.

This clonotype appeared a few times. The genes are TRBV30 and TRBJ2-4; 11 nucleotides match TRBD1. In germline, CDR1 is GTSNPN, CDR2 SVGIG (reference sequence). This CDR3 comprises 14 residues. The J segment lost 5 bases and the V segment lost 0 bases, leaving 0 bases of the junction unmatched. The CDR3 loop reads CAWSVGQGENIQYF. The DNA of the CDR3 is TGTGCCTGGAGTGTGGGACAGGGGGAAAACATTCAGTACTTC. Complete variable domain (other parts from reference TRBV30 and TRBJ2-4): SQTIHQWPATLVQPVGSPLSLECTVEGTSNPNLYWYRQAAGRGLQLLFYSVGIGQISSEVPQNLSASRPQDRQFILSSKKLLLSDSGFYLCAWSVGQGENIQYFGAGTRLSVL.

This clonotype has at least ten counts. The rearrangement joins TRBV3-1 to TRBJ2-7, with unresolved D. This CDR3 region has 12 residues. Germline V gives CDR1 LGHDT, CDR2 YNNKEL (reference sequence). The V end lost 1 base, the J end lost 6 bases, and 7 bases lay between the germline ends. CDR3 in DNA: TGTGCCAGCAGCCAAGGACGTTTCGAGCAGTACTTC. It specifies CASSQGRFEQYF.

This clonotype was seen ten or more times. The chain uses TRBV29-1 and TRBJ2-3, with 9 bases matching TRBD2. The CDR3 consists of 16 residues. The V gene end was trimmed by 2 bases and the J gene end by 5 bases; junction bases not matched to a gene: 11. Germline CDR1 is SQVTM and CDR2 is ANQGSEA. The CDR3 protein is CSVERLAGLVRDTQYF. The CDR3 DNA reads TGCAGCGTTGAAAGGCTAGCGGGATTGGTAAGAGATACGCAGTATTTT.

The V and J genes are TRBV5-1 and TRBJ2-2; 11 bases are a match to TRBD1. J lost 7 bases, V lost 4 bases, and 6 bases had no gene match. CDR3 length equals 15 residues. Germline lookup yields CDR1 SGHRS and CDR2 YFSETQ. CDR3 in DNA: TGCGCCAGCAGCCGGGACAGGGGGTACAGCGGGGAGCTGTTTTTT. Protein: CASSRDRGYSGELFF.

This clonotype came up a few times. J is TRBJ1-6 and V is TRBV4-2; D is unresolved. Germline assignment: CDR1 LGHNA and CDR2 YNFKEQ. The CDR3 runs 12 residues. With 5 bases removed from V and 8 bases from J, the gap between germline ends came to 7 bases. CDR3 loop: CASSYLDSPLHF. Written as DNA, the CDR3 is TGTGCCAGCAGCTACCTGGATTCACCCCTCCACTTT.

This clonotype was recorded at least ten times. The V and J genes are TRBV20-1 and TRBJ2-3; 7 nucleotides align to TRBD2. Germline lookup yields CDR1 DFQATT and CDR2 SNEGSKA (reference sequence). V shed 4 bases, J shed 2 bases, and the junction held 6 bases outside the gene matches. The CDR3 has 14 residues. In nucleotides, the CDR3 is TGCAGTGCTAATCCGGGAGGCGACACAGATACGCAGTATTTT. It translates to CSANPGGDTDTQYF.

At least ten counts were recorded for this clonotype. The chain uses TRBV12-3 or TRBV12-4 and TRBJ1-1, with TRBD1 identical over 7 bases. J lost 8 bases, V lost 6 bases, and 9 bases had no gene match. The CDR3 length is 13 residues. The CDR3 bases are TGTGCCAGCAGCTTGGGACAGAACATCGAAGCTTTCTTT. Its translation is CASSLGQNIEAFF.

This clonotype has ten or more counts. The chain combines TRBV20-1 with TRBJ2-7; tentatively, D is TRBD2 (7 bases). V was clipped by 6 bases and J by 1 base, with 19 bases between them. CDR1 is DFQATT, CDR2 SNEGSKA, per germline (reference sequence). CDR3 size: 15 residues. CDR3 coding DNA: TGCAGTGCCTGGGGGGGCAGGGAAGGTTCCTACGAGCAGTACTTC. Amino acids: CSAWGGREGSYEQYF.

This clonotype occurred many times. The rearrangement joins TRBV11-3 to TRBJ2-1, with unresolved D. CDR3 length: 14 residues. Germline CDR1 reads SGHNT; CDR2 reads YENEEA. The germline V and J ends were trimmed by 1 base and 9 bases, with 13 bases remaining between them. The DNA for the CDR3 is TGTGCCAGCAGCTTAGCCCGGTCGTCGGTTGAGCAGTTCTTC. Translated, it gives CASSLARSSVEQFF. Filled out from reference TRBV11-3 and TRBJ2-1, the complete variable domain reads EAGVVQSPRYKIIEKKQPVAFWCNPISGHNTLYWYLQNLGQGPELLIRYENEEAVDDSQLPKDRFSAERLKGVDSTLKIQPAELGDSAVYLCASSLARSSVEQFFGPGTRLTVL.

In this sample, this clonotype turned up many times. This rearrangement joins TRBV29-1 to TRBJ2-5; D not certain. The germline V gene has CDR1 SQVTM and CDR2 ANQGSEA. The CDR3 extends over 13 amino acids. V lost 4 bases to trimming and J lost 5 bases, with 14 bases between them. The CDR3 loop is CSVGPPTLETQYF. CDR3 nucleotide sequence: TGCAGCGTTGGTCCCCCCACCCTGGAGACCCAGTACTTC.

V usage is TRBV9 and J usage is TRBJ2-3; D is undetermined. V gave up 3 bases and J gave up 2 bases, with 7 bases separating them. The germline V gene has CDR1 SGDLS and CDR2 YYNGEE. This CDR3 comprises 13 residues. The CDR3 DNA follows: TGTGCCAGCAGCGCAGAGTACACAGATACGCAGTATTTT. Protein product: CASSAEYTDTQYF. Using reference TRBV9 and TRBJ2-3 for the parts outside the CDR3, the full variable domain is DSGVTQTPKHLITATGQRVTLRCSPRSGDLSVYWYQQSLDQGLQFLIQYYNGEERAKGNILERFSAQQFPDLHSELNLSSLELGDSALYFCASSAEYTDTQYFGPGTRLTVL.

This clonotype was recorded a few times. The chain joins TRBV7-9 to TRBJ1-2; no clear D gene. V lost 5 bases and J 4 bases, leaving 17 bases between the germline ends. The CDR3 has 15 amino acids. CDR1 SEHNR and CDR2 FQNEAQ come from the germline V gene (reference sequence). CDR3: CASSRMVVGTYGYTF. The CDR3 coding sequence is TGTGCCAGCAGCCGAATGGTCGTGGGCACCTATGGCTACACCTTC.

Turning to this clonotype: A much larger clone is a single base away; this may be a read error. V and J are TRBV29-1 and TRBJ2-2, with 7 nucleotides matching TRBD1. This CDR3 has 12 residues. Germline V CDR1 and CDR2: SQVTM, ANQGSEA. As DNA, the CDR3 is TGCAGCATTGAGGACAGGTCCGGGGAGCTGTTTTTT. Its translation is CSIEDRSGELFF.

The gene calls are TRBV4-1 and TRBJ2-1; no clear D. The CDR3 sequence is 16 residues long. With 4 bases removed from V and 0 bases from J, the gap between germline ends came to 13 bases. CDR1 and CDR2 (germline): MGHRA, YSYEKL. The CDR3 bases are TGCGCCAGCAGCCCCCAGCTTGGGGTCTCCTACAATGAGCAGTTCTTC. It specifies CASSPQLGVSYNEQFF.

The sample holds many counts of this clonotype. The genes are TRBV20-1 and TRBJ2-1; no firm D call. This CDR3 contains 13 residues. The germline V gene has CDR1 DFQATT and CDR2 SNEGSKA (reference sequence). Trimming shortened V by 3 bases and J by 3 bases, and 9 bases separated the two germline ends. CDR3 sequence reads: CSASVGIYNEQFF. For the CDR3, the DNA is TGCAGTGCTAGCGTGGGGATCTACAATGAGCAGTTCTTC.

This clonotype came up many times. This sequence joins TRBV5-1 and TRBJ2-5; TRBD2 matches 13 bases. V dropped 4 bases and J dropped 3; count of bases not matched to a gene: 3. The CDR3 length is 15 residues. The germline gives CDR1 SGHRS, CDR2 YFSETQ. The CDR3 sequence: CASSAGTSGEETQYF. CDR3 DNA: TGCGCCAGCAGCGCCGGGACTAGCGGGGAAGAGACCCAGTACTTC.

This clonotype was found a few times. This chain connects TRBV7-9 to TRBJ2-7; a possible D gene is TRBD2 (6 bases). Deletions cut 4 bases from V and 3 bases from J, with 10 bases between. CDR3 length equals 13 residues. The germline V gene has CDR1 SEHNR and CDR2 FQNEAQ (reference sequence). The CDR3 DNA follows: TGTGCCAGCAGCTACGGGGGTTTCTACGAGCAGTACTTC. This encodes CASSYGGFYEQYF.

This clonotype was detected ten times or more. This CDR3 is CASSQGARSETQYF. For the CDR3, the DNA is TGTGCCAGCAGCCAGGGGGCCAGAAGCGAGACCCAGTACTTC. V gene TRBV14 combines with J gene TRBJ2-5, with D perhaps TRBD1 (6 bases). CDR3 length equals 14 residues. Germline V gene lookup returns CDR1 SGHDN and CDR2 FVKESK. V gave up 3 bases and J gave up 5 bases, with 13 bases separating them.

This clonotype has a count of ten or more. This chain links TRBV5-4 with TRBJ2-5; D remains unclear. The CDR3 runs to 15 residues. V was clipped by 1 base and J by 1 base, with 11 bases between them. Germline V CDR1 and CDR2: SGHNT, YYREEE (reference sequence). This chain's CDR3 is CASSLRPSIQETQYF. The DNA of the CDR3 is TGTGCCAGCAGCTTGAGGCCCTCCATCCAAGAGACCCAGTACTTC. The whole variable domain, filled in from reference TRBV5-4 and TRBJ2-5, reads ETGVTQSPTHLIKTRGQQVTLRCSSQSGHNTVSWYQQALGQGPQFIFQYYREEENGRGNFPPRFSGLQFPNYSSELNVNALELDDSALYLCASSLRPSIQETQYFGPGTRLLVL.

This clonotype was counted at least ten times. The J gene is TRBJ2-3, the V gene TRBV12-3 or TRBV12-4; no clear D gene. This CDR3 comprises 11 residues. V was clipped by 8 bases and J by 6 bases, with 9 bases between them. CDR3 bases: TGTGCCAGCTCGATGGGCGATACGCAGTATTTT. Translating it yields CASSMGDTQYF.

The V gene is TRBV18, the J gene TRBJ1-1; maybe TRBD1 (5 bases). The CDR3 sequence is 14 residues long. V lost 5 bases to trimming and J lost 0 bases, with 10 bases between them. Germline V gene lookup returns CDR1 KGHSH and CDR2 LQKENI. CDR3 nucleotides: TGTGCCAGCTCAGCCGGACAAATGAACACTGAAGCTTTCTTT. Translating it yields CASSAGQMNTEAFF.

This clonotype turned up a few times. The V call is TRBV21-1, the J call TRBJ1-5; the D segment call TRBD1 is taken from the table without a DNA check. TRBV21-1 is termed a pseudogene. The CDR3 is 13 amino acids. CDR3 coding DNA: TGTGCCAGCGGTCGCCCCGGTCCACGGCCCCAGCATTTT. Translation gives CASGRPGPRPQHF.